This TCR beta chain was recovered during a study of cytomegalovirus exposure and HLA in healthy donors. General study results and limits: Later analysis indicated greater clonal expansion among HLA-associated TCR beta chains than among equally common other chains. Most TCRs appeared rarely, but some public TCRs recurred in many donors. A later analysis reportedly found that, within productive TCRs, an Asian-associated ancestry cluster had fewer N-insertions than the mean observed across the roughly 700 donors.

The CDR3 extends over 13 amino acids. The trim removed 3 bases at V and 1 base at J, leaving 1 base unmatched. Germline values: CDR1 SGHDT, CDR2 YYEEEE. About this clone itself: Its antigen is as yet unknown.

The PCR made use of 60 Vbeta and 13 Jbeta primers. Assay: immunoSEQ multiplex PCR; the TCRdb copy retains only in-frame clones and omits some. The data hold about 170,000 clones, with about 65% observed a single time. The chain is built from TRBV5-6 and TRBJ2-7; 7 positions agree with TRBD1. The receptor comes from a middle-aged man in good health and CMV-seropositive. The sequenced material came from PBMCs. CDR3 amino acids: CASSSGQSYEQYF. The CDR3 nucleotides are TGTGCCAGCAGCTCGGGACAGTCCTACGAGCAGTACTTC. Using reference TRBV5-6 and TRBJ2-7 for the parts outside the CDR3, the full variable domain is DAGVTQSPTHLIKTRGQQVTLRCSPKSGHDTVSWYQQALGQGPQFIFQYYEEEERQRGNFPDRFSGHQFPNYSSELNVNALLLGDSALYLCASSSGQSYEQYFGPGTRLTVT.